These T cell receptor beta chains were read from a single sample in a study of T cells in Graves' hyperthyroidism and ophthalmopathy. One entry per CDR3 protein, called by TCRdb with MiXCR from the multiplex PCR reads. The sample includes 600,000 or so distinct CDR3 sequences, 15% to 20% of them seen just once. Material: blood. These receptors all stem from a woman in her 30s with Graves' hyperthyroidism. Both conserved end residues are part of each CDR3. A D gene is named only where the DNA matches it firmly. Some rows mark clone size as missing; the rest say once, few, many or name a class of expanded clone.

.,TRBJ1-5,.,TRBV12-3/TRBV12-4,TGTGCCAGCAGTCTTGGGATGAGAGGCAGTAGCAATCAGCCCCAGCATTTT,CASSLGMRGSSNQPQHF
.,TRBJ1-2,many,TRBV7-8,TGTGCCAGCAGCTTAGCGGTGGGGGACATTAGGGATGGCTACACCTTC,CASSLAVGDIRDGYTF
TRBD1,TRBJ2-2,few,TRBV5-1,TGCGCCAGCAGCCCCCGGGACAGGGGATCCGGGGAGCTGTTTTTT,CASSPRDRGSGELFF
.,TRBJ2-3,.,TRBV12-3/TRBV12-4,TGTGCCAGCAGCTCTAGCGTTGGGGGTGATACGCAGTATTTT,CASSSSVGGDTQYF
TRBD1,TRBJ1-4,.,TRBV7-6,TGTGCCAGCAGCGGGGACAGGGGGCTCGCAACTAATGAAAAACTGTTTTTT,CASSGDRGLATNEKLFF
.,TRBJ1-1,.,TRBV5-1,TGCGCCAGCAGCCCGGACATTACCAGGGAAGCTTTCTTT,CASSPDITREAFF
.,TRBJ1-2,.,TRBV12-3/TRBV12-4,TGTGCCAGCACTCTCCGGGGAGCGAGTGGCTACACCTTC,CASTLRGASGYTF
.,TRBJ1-2,many,TRBV2,TGTGCCAGCTGGAATGGGAGCTCTAACTATGGCTACACCTTC,CASWNGSSNYGYTF
.,TRBJ1-4,few,TRBV28,TGTGCCAGCAGTTTCACAAGGGGCGGGAGATATAATGAAAAACTGTTTTTT,CASSFTRGGRYNEKLFF
TRBD1,TRBJ2-3,few,TRBV5-8,TGTGCCAGCAGCTTAACCGGGACAGGAGTTGCAGATACGCAGTATTTT,CASSLTGTGVADTQYF
TRBD1,TRBJ2-7,many,TRBV20-1,TGCAGTGCTAGAGCCCCTAGGGGACAGGGCCTTCCGAATGACTACGAGCAGTACTTC,CSARAPRGQGLPNDYEQYF
.,TRBJ2-2,.,TRBV25-1,TGTGCCAGCAGTGCGGGACAATTTGAAACCGGGGAGCTGTTTTTT,CASSAGQFETGELFF
.,TRBJ1-2,many,TRBV7-2,TGTGCCAGCAGCTTTGGACAGTATGGCTACACCTTC,CASSFGQYGYTF
.,TRBJ2-7,many,TRBV9,TGTGCCAGCAGCTATGCTACAGGGCCCTACGAGCAGTACTTC,CASSYATGPYEQYF
.,TRBJ2-7,many,TRBV30,TGTGCCTGCCGGGAGAGTCAATCCTACGAGCAGTACTTC,CACRESQSYEQYF
.,TRBJ2-2,many,TRBV7-2,TGTGCCAGCAGCCCTTACAGGGGAGGAACCGGGGAGCTGTTTTTT,CASSPYRGGTGELFF
.,TRBJ1-2,many,TRBV2,TGTGCCAGCCCCCCTGGGGGCCATGGCTACACCTTC,CASPPGGHGYTF
TRBD2,TRBJ2-7,.,TRBV3-1,TGTGCCAGCAGCCAAGGTTGGGCGGGAGTCGGGTACGAGCAGTACTTC,CASSQGWAGVGYEQYF
TRBD1,TRBJ1-1,many,TRBV24-1,TGTGCCACCAGTGATTCCGGGACAGCGAACACTGAAGCTTTCTTT,CATSDSGTANTEAFF
TRBD1,TRBJ2-5,few,TRBV5-8,TGTGCCAGCAGCTTGGGGGGACAGTCAGAGACCCAGTACTTC,CASSLGGQSETQYF
.,TRBJ2-3,.,TRBV5-5,TGTGCCAGCAGCCTTCGAATCCCTGCCACTCCATCACCCACAGATACGCAGTATTTT,CASSLRIPATPSPTDTQYF
TRBD2,TRBJ2-5,many,TRBV12-3/TRBV12-4,TGTGCCAGCAGTTTATTCGGCGGGAGGGACGAGACCCAGTACTTC,CASSLFGGRDETQYF
TRBD1,TRBJ2-1,many,TRBV6-2/TRBV6-3,TGTGCCAGCAGCTCCCCGGACAGGGGGCACCGGGATGAGCAGTTCTTC,CASSSPDRGHRDEQFF
.,TRBJ1-1,many,TRBV5-1,TGCGCCAGCAGCCCCCCTACAAGTTCCGAAGCTTTCTTT,CASSPPTSSEAFF
.,TRBJ2-7,many,TRBV12-3/TRBV12-4,TGTGCCAGCAGTTTTTGGGACCCCTCCTACGAGCAGTACTTC,CASSFWDPSYEQYF
.,TRBJ2-2,.,TRBV20-1,TGCAGTGCTGGAAATCCGGGACTCGGGAACACCGGGGAGCTGTTTTTT,CSAGNPGLGNTGELFF
.,TRBJ2-3,many,TRBV5-1,TGCGCCAGCAAAATGAGGGGAGACACAGATACGCAGTATTTT,CASKMRGDTDTQYF
TRBD1,TRBJ2-7,many,TRBV12-3/TRBV12-4,TGTGCCAGCAGTTTAATAGGACAGGGGATTTACGAGCAGTACTTC,CASSLIGQGIYEQYF
.,TRBJ1-5,.,TRBV19,TGTGCCAGGAGTCAGCCTGCGCATTTT,CARSQPAHF
.,TRBJ2-5,.,TRBV7-3,TGTGCCAGCAGCTTAAACGTAGCGGAGACCCAGTACTTC,CASSLNVAETQYF
.,TRBJ1-2,many,TRBV11-2,TGTGCCAGCAGCTTAATGTCGAACCCAGGGCGGTACTATGGCTACACCTTC,CASSLMSNPGRYYGYTF
.,TRBJ2-4,.,TRBV9,TGTGCCAGCAGCGTAGAAGTCGGTTCAAACATTCAGTACTTC,CASSVEVGSNIQYF
TRBD2,TRBJ2-1,few,TRBV7-2,TGTGCCAGCAGCGGGGCCAGCGGGAGGGTCTCGAATGAGCAGTTCTTC,CASSGASGRVSNEQFF
.,TRBJ2-1,few,TRBV11-2,TGTGCCAGCAGCTTAGGAGTTCATACGGGGGTGGGGAACAATGAGCAGTTCTTC,CASSLGVHTGVGNNEQFF
.,TRBJ2-1,many,TRBV12-3/TRBV12-4,TGTGCCAGCAGCACAGATGAGCAGTTCTTC,CASSTDEQFF
.,TRBJ2-7,.,TRBV5-1,TGCGCCAGCAGCTTGGACCCCCCCGACCCTTACCAGCGGGCCTACGAGCAGTACTTC,CASSLDPPDPYQRAYEQYF
TRBD2,TRBJ2-1,many,TRBV3-1,TGTGCCAGCAGCCCTCCCCACTCCGGGACTAGCTCCTACAATGAGCAGTTCTTC,CASSPPHSGTSSYNEQFF